A selection of T cell receptor beta chains follows, all from one sample in a study of blood T cell repertoires in COVID-19. Sequencing was performed with immunoSEQ multiplex PCR; in TCRdb, only in-frame clones are kept and a portion is missing. The sample contains 95,000 to 150,000 clones, 84% of which appear only once. Input material: PBMCs or T cells enriched from blood (not recorded which). These receptors came from a woman under 40 who had recovered from COVID-19. The CDR3 runs from the conserved cysteine through the conserved F or W. A D gene is named only where the DNA matches it firmly. Clone size appears in some rows only: once, few, many, or a class for an expanded clone.

TRBV3-1/TRBV3-2	TRBD1	-	TRBJ1-2	CASSQGQGRANYGYTF	TGTGCCAGCAGCCAAGGACAGGGGAGAGCTAACTATGGCTACACCTTC
TRBV7-2	-	-	TRBJ1-1	CASSTSVVAFF	TGTGCCAGCAGCACATCAGTGGTAGCTTTCTTT
TRBV30	TRBD1	many	TRBJ2-7	CAWRGQGFSYEQYF	TGTGCCTGGCGGGGACAGGGTTTTTCCTACGAGCAGTACTTC
TRBV5-4	TRBD2	few	TRBJ2-1	CASSLKASGGNEQFF	TGTGCCAGCAGCTTAAAGGCTAGCGGGGGGAATGAGCAGTTCTTC
TRBV7-2	-	-	TRBJ2-3	CASSLVYTDTQYF	TGTGCCAGCAGCTTAGTGTACACAGATACGCAGTATTTT
TRBV3-1/TRBV3-2	-	-	TRBJ2-3	CASSQEARLKTDTQYF	TGTGCCAGCAGCCAAGAGGCCAGGTTGAAGACAGATACGCAGTATTTT
TRBV30	-	once	TRBJ1-3	CAWSYTGRDSGNTIYF	TGTGCCTGGAGCTACACTGGCAGGGACTCTGGAAACACCATATATTTT
TRBV28	-	few	TRBJ1-1	CASSFSGPRENTEAFF	TGTGCCAGCAGTTTTAGTGGGCCCAGGGAGAACACTGAAGCTTTCTTT
TRBV9	TRBD2	once	TRBJ2-1	CASSGRLFAGGINEQFF	TGTGCCAGCAGCGGCAGGCTATTTGCGGGAGGTATCAATGAGCAGTTCTTC
TRBV30	TRBD1	-	TRBJ1-6	CAWGRGSSYNSPLHF	TGTGCCTGGGGCAGGGGGAGCTCCTATAATTCACCCCTCCACTTT
TRBV6-5	-	-	TRBJ1-1	CASSYSGGAGAFF	TGTGCCAGCAGTTACTCGGGCGGGGCTGGAGCTTTCTTT
TRBV29-1	TRBD1	-	TRBJ1-5	CSVVLGQGGGGNQPQHF	TGCAGCGTGGTCCTGGGACAGGGAGGGGGAGGCAATCAGCCCCAGCATTTT
TRBV24-1	-	-	TRBJ1-3	CATSDLVTGPGNTIYF	TGTGCCACCAGTGATTTGGTCACAGGGCCGGGAAACACCATATATTTT
TRBV28	TRBD1	-	TRBJ2-7	CASSLRDRNYEQYF	TGTGCCAGCAGTTTAAGGGACAGAAACTACGAGCAGTACTTC
TRBV5-1	TRBD2	-	TRBJ2-1	CASSVPSGSSFNEQFF	TGCGCCAGCAGCGTACCTAGCGGGAGTTCCTTCAATGAGCAGTTCTTC
TRBV14	TRBD2	-	TRBJ2-1	CASSQGGLAYNEQFF	TGTGCCAGCAGCCAAGGGGGACTAGCTTACAATGAGCAGTTCTTC
TRBV27	-	-	TRBJ2-2	CASSLIPGGRGTGELFF	TGTGCCAGCAGTTTAATCCCAGGGGGGAGAGGGACCGGGGAGCTGTTTTTT
TRBV7-7	TRBD1	-	TRBJ2-1	CASSSGQGAYNEQFF	TGTGCCAGCAGCTCGGGACAGGGGGCCTACAATGAGCAGTTCTTC
TRBV7-6	-	-	TRBJ2-7	CASSVEAQEYEQYF	TGTGCCAGCAGCGTTGAGGCACAGGAATACGAGCAGTACTTC
TRBV7-2	TRBD1	-	TRBJ1-3	CASSGLQGASGNTIYF	TGTGCCAGCAGCGGGCTTCAGGGGGCGTCTGGAAACACCATATATTTT
TRBV30	TRBD1	-	TRBJ1-4	CAFADRVNEKLFF	TGTGCCTTTGCGGACAGGGTGAATGAAAAACTGTTTTTT
TRBV7-2	TRBD1	few	TRBJ2-7	CASSPFQGAFYEQYF	TGTGCCAGCAGCCCCTTCCAGGGGGCGTTCTACGAGCAGTACTTC
TRBV2	TRBD2	-	TRBJ2-5	CASSRTPGGETQYF	TGTGCCAGCTCTAGGACCCCCGGGGGGGAGACCCAGTACTTC
TRBV9	-	-	TRBJ1-1	CASSAGPSFTEAFF	TGTGCCAGCAGCGCAGGGCCAAGCTTCACTGAAGCTTTCTTT
TRBV6-5	TRBD2	-	TRBJ2-3	CATAPLAGLTDTQYF	TGTGCCACGGCACCACTAGCGGGACTCACAGATACGCAGTATTTT
TRBV19	TRBD1	-	TRBJ2-2	CASSIPRGQGASTGELFF	TGTGCCAGTAGTATACCCCGGGGCCAGGGGGCTTCAACCGGGGAGCTGTTTTTT
TRBV27	-	-	TRBJ2-1	CASRPSVVHEQFF	TGTGCCAGCAGACCATCGGTGGTCCATGAGCAGTTCTTC
TRBV27	-	-	TRBJ2-7	CASSLSPRRQLRDEQYF	TGTGCCAGCAGTTTATCGCCTCGTCGGCAGCTCCGGGACGAGCAGTACTTC
TRBV30	-	-	TRBJ2-2	CAWSVGQGYGGELFF	TGTGCCTGGAGTGTAGGGCAGGGGTACGGAGGGGAGCTGTTTTTT
TRBV9	TRBD2	-	TRBJ2-2	CASSSRSLAGLANTGELFF	TGTGCCAGCAGCTCCAGGAGCCTAGCGGGCCTAGCGAACACCGGGGAGCTGTTTTTT
TRBV28	TRBD1	-	TRBJ2-7	CASSLLPGTATYEQYF	TGTGCCAGCAGTTTACTCCCCGGGACAGCTACCTACGAGCAGTACTTC
TRBV27	-	-	TRBJ1-3	CASATRGGLGGNTIYF	TGTGCCAGCGCGACACGGGGGGGCCTGGGTGGAAACACCATATATTTT
TRBV5-1	-	once	TRBJ1-2	CASSLDRPSQSGYTF	TGCGCCAGCAGCTTGGACAGGCCATCGCAGTCTGGCTACACCTTC
TRBV7-2	-	-	TRBJ1-5	CASSQRGNQPQHF	TGTGCCAGCAGCCAAAGGGGAAATCAGCCCCAGCATTTT
TRBV6-2/TRBV6-3	-	-	TRBJ1-5	CASSYSTDNKNQPQHF	TGTGCCAGCAGTTACTCCACCGATAACAAAAATCAGCCCCAGCATTTT